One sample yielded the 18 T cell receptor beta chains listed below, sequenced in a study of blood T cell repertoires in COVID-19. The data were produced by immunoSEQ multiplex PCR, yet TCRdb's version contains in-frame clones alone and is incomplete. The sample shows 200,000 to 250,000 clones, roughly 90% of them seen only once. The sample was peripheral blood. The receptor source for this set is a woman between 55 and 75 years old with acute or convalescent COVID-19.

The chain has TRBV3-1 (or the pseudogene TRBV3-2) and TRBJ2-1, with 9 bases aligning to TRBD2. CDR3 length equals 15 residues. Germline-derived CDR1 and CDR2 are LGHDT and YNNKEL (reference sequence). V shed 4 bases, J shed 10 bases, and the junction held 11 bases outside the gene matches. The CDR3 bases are TGTGCCAGCAGCCCCCGGCGGGCGGGGGGGCCGGAGCAGTTCTTC. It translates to CASSPRRAGGPEQFF.

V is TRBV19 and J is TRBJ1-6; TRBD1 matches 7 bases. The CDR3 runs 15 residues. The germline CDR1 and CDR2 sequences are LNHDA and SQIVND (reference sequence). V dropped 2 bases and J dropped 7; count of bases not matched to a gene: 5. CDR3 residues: CASSINRGTNSPLHF. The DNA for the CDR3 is TGTGCCAGTAGTATAAACAGGGGAACGAATTCACCCCTCCACTTT.

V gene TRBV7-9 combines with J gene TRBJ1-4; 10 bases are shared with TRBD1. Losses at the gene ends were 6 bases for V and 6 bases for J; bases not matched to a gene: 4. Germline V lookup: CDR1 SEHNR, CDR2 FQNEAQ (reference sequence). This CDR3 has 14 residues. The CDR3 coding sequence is TGTGCCAGCAGGTCCGGGACAGGGGATGAAAAACTGTTTTTT. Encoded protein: CASRSGTGDEKLFF.

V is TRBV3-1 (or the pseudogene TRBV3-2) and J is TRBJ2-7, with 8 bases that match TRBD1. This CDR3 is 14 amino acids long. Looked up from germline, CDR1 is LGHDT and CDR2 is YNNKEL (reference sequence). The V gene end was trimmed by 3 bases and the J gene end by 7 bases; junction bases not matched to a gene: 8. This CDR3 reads CASSQTGVNWEQYF. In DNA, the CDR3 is TGTGCCAGCAGCCAGACAGGGGTTAATTGGGAGCAGTACTTC.

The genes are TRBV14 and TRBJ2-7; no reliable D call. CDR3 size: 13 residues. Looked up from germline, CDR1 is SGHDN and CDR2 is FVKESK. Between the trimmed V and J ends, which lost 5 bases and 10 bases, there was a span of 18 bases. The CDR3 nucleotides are TGTGCCAGCAGCTCCCCCCTCCTACGGTCCCAGTACTTC. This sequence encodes CASSSPLLRSQYF.

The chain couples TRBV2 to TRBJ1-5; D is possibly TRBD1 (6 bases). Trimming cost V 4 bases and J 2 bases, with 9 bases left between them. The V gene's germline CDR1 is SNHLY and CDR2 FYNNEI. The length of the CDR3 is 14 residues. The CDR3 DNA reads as TGTGCCAGCAGTGTGAACAGGGGCAATCAGCCCCAGCATTTT. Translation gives CASSVNRGNQPQHF.

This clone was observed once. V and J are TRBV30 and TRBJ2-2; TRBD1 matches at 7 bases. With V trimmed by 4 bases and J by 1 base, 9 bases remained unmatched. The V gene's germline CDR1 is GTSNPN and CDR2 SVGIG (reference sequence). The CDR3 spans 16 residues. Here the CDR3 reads CAWTRTGSRNTGELFF. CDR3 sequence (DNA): TGTGCCTGGACCCGGACAGGCTCAAGGAACACCGGGGAGCTGTTTTTT.

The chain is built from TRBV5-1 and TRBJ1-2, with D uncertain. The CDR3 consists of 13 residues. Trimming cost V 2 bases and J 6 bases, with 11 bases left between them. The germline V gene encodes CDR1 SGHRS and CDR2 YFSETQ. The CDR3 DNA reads TGCGCCAGCAGCTTTTCCGGGGAAAATGGCTACACCTTC. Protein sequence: CASSFSGENGYTF.

This CDR3 is CASNRGDQPQHF. CDR3 DNA: TGTGCCAGCAACAGGGGGGATCAGCCCCAGCATTTT. V and J are TRBV5-6 and TRBJ1-5; TRBD1 matches at 8 bases. CDR3 length: 12 amino acids. CDR1 and CDR2 from the germline V gene are SGHDT and YYEEEE. J lost 5 bases, V lost 6 bases, and 1 base had no gene match.

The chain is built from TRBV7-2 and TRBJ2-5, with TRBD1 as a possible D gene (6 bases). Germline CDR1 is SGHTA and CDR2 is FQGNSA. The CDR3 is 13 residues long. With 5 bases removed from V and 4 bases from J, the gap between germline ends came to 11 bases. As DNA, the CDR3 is TGTGCCAGCAGCCCGCGAGGGGGAGAGACCCAGTACTTC. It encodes CASSPRGGETQYF.

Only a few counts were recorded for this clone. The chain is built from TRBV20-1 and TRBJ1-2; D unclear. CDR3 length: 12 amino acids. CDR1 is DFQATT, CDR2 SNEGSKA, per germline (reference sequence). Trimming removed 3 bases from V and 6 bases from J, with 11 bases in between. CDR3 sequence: CSASGEGDGYTF. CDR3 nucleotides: TGCAGTGCTAGTGGAGAGGGCGATGGCTACACCTTC.

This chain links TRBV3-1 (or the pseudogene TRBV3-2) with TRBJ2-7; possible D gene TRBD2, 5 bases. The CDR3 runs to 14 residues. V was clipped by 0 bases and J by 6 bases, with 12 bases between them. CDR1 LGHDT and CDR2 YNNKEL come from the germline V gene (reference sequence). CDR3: CASSQDSLLAEQYF. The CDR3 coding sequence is TGTGCCAGCAGCCAAGACTCTCTCCTAGCCGAGCAGTACTTC.

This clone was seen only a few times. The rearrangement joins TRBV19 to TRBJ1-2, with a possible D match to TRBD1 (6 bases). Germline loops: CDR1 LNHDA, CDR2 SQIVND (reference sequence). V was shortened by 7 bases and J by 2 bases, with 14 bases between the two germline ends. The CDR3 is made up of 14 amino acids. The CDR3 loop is CASTRVTGNYGYTF. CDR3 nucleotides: TGTGCCAGTACCAGAGTCACAGGGAACTATGGCTACACCTTC.

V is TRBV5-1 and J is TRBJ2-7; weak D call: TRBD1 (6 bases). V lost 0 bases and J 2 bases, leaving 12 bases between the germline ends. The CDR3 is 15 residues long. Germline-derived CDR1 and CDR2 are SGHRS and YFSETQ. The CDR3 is CASSLAAGVAYEQYF. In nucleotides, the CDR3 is TGCGCCAGCAGCTTGGCGGCAGGGGTGGCCTACGAGCAGTACTTC.

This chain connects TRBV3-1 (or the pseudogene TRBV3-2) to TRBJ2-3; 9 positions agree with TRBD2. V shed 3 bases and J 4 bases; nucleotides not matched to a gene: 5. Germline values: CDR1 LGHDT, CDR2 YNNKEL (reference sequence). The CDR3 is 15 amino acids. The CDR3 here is CASSQAGTSSDTQYF. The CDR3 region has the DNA TGTGCCAGCAGCCAGGCCGGGACTAGCTCAGATACGCAGTATTTT.

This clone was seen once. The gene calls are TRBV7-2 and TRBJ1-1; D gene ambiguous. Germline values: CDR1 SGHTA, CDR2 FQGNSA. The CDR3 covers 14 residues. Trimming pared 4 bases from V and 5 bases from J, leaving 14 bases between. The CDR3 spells CASSSPGLWTEAFF. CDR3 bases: TGTGCCAGCAGCTCTCCTGGACTCTGGACTGAAGCTTTCTTT.

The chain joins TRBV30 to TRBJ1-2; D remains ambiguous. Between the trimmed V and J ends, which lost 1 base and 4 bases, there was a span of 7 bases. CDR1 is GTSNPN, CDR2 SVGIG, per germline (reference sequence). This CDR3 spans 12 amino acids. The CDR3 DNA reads TGTGCCTGGAGTGCTGGCCTCTATGGCTACACCTTC. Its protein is CAWSAGLYGYTF.

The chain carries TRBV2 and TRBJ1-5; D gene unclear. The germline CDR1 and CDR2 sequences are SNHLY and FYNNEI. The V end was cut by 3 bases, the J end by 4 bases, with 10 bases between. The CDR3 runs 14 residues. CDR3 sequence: CASSEQPENQPQHF. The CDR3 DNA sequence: TGTGCCAGCAGTGAGCAGCCGGAGAATCAGCCCCAGCATTTT. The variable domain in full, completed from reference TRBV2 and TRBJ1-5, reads EPEVTQTPSHQVTQMGQEVILRCVPISNHLYFYWYRQILGQKVEFLVSFYNNEISEKSEIFDDQFSVERPDGSNFTLKIRSTKLEDSAMYFCASSEQPENQPQHFGDGTRLSIL.